This TCR beta chain stems from a study of T cells in localized non-small cell lung cancer. Notes on the study in general: Adjacent lung was found to contain a median around 58 of the top 100 tumor clones. Owing to sequencing of a solitary tumor region, heterogeneity cannot be discounted.

Between the trimmed V and J ends, which lost 3 bases and 7 bases, there was a span of 11 bases. The germline CDR1 and CDR2 sequences are SGDLS and YYNGEE. CDR3 length: 13 residues. Using immunoSEQ multiplex PCR, the repertoire was profiled, and TCRdb retains in-frame clones only, with some absent. The data contain tens of thousands of clones, about 88% of them singletons. About this clone: Its antigen is still unknown.

The J gene is TRBJ2-1, the V gene TRBV9; the D call may be TRBD1 or TRBD2 (5 bases each). The receptor was derived from a woman aged 18 to 55 with stage III lung adenocarcinoma. Sequencing used peripheral blood, obtained before any cancer treatment. CDR3 nucleotide sequence: TGTGCCAGCAGCGGTCTGGGGGATAATGAGCAGTTCTTC. It translates to CASSGLGDNEQFF.